This entry lists 32 T cell receptor beta chains sequenced from one sample in a study of control samples from healthy donors and cancer patients. The repertoire was sequenced with immunoSEQ multiplex PCR; TCRdb's copy has only in-frame clones and lacks some. The data hold tens of thousands of clones, with approximately 94% observed a single time. Sequenced: blood. The receptors were sampled from a woman in her late teens or twenties in good health.

This chain joins TRBV5-6 and TRBJ2-7; tentatively, D is TRBD2 (6 bases). V lost 1 base and J lost 5, with 16 bases in between. CDR3 length equals 15 residues. Germline CDR1 is SGHDT and CDR2 is YYEEEE. The CDR3, as DNA: TGTGCCAGCAGCTTGTTCGGAGGGCTTGCTCACGAGCAGTACTTC. This gives the protein CASSLFGGLAHEQYF.

J is TRBJ2-7 and V is TRBV7-9; D might be TRBD1 or TRBD2, each matching 5 bases. Germline values: CDR1 SEHNR, CDR2 FQNEAQ (reference sequence). The CDR3 totals 13 residues. V lost 5 bases to trimming and J lost 5 bases, with 13 bases between them. CDR3 residues: CASSTWDANEQYF. The CDR3 DNA is TGTGCCAGCAGCACATGGGACGCCAACGAGCAGTACTTC. The variable domain in full, with the rest retrieved from reference TRBV7-9 and TRBJ2-7, is DTGVSQNPRHKITKRGQNVTFRCDPISEHNRLYWYRQTLGQGPEFLTYFQNEAQLEKSRLLSDRFSAERPKGSFSTLEIQRTEQGDSAMYLCASSTWDANEQYFGPGTRLTVT.

The chain is built from TRBV7-3 and TRBJ2-1; TRBD2 agrees at 7 bases. The CDR3 totals 15 residues. Germline V gene data show CDR1 as SGHTA and CDR2 as FQGTGA. V lost 5 bases to trimming and J lost 3 bases; unmatched junction nucleotides: 7. The CDR3, as DNA: TGTGCCAGCAGCCACGGGGGGTCCGACTACAATGAGCAGTTCTTC. Encoded protein: CASSHGGSDYNEQFF.

This chain connects TRBV10-3 to TRBJ1-1; possibly TRBD1 for D (6 bases). Between the trimmed V and J ends, which lost 8 bases and 3 bases, there was a span of 13 bases. From germline, CDR1 is ENHRY and CDR2 SYGVKD. The CDR3 has 13 amino acids. The CDR3 DNA is TGTGCCATCTCGGGGGGGGCCGACACTGAAGCTTTCTTT. Its protein product is CAISGGADTEAFF.

The J gene is TRBJ2-1, the V gene TRBV7-9; D is unresolved. The CDR3 contains 17 residues. V was pared by 5 bases and J by 7 bases, with 24 bases between. The V gene's germline CDR1 is SEHNR and CDR2 FQNEAQ (reference sequence). In DNA, the CDR3 is TGTGCCAGCAGCCCGAAAATTCGCCTAGATTCTCGTAATGAGCAGTTCTTC. Translation: CASSPKIRLDSRNEQFF.

The chain uses TRBV11-2 and TRBJ1-1, with D unclear. In germline, CDR1 is SGHAT, CDR2 FQNNGV. The CDR3 has 11 residues. V dropped 5 bases and J dropped 7 bases, with 8 bases sitting between them. CDR3 in DNA: TGTGCCAGCAGCACGGACGGTGAAGCTTTCTTT. It translates to CASSTDGEAFF.

V gene TRBV6-5 combines with J gene TRBJ2-7, with D uncertain. Germline V CDR1 and CDR2: MNHEY, SVGAGI. Between the trimmed V and J ends, which lost 8 bases and 7 bases, there was a span of 15 bases. This CDR3 has 12 residues. CDR3 residues: CASYGRAVEQYF. CDR3 in DNA: TGTGCCAGCTACGGGCGTGCGGTTGAGCAGTACTTC.

The chain carries TRBV19 and TRBJ1-5; 8 bases map to TRBD1. J was trimmed by 4 bases and V by 1 base; bases with no gene match: 9. Per germline, CDR1 LNHDA and CDR2 SQIVND (reference sequence). The CDR3 runs 17 residues. The CDR3, as DNA: TGTGCCAGTAGTATAGCCCGCGCCAGGGGGCGGAATCAGCCCCAGCATTTT. This gives the protein CASSIARARGRNQPQHF.

CDR3 nucleotides: TGTGCCAGCAGCGCCGGTCAGCCGACCCCCTACGAGCAGTACTTC. The encoded protein is CASSAGQPTPYEQYF. This sequence joins TRBV6-5 and TRBJ2-7; D is uncertain. Per the germline V gene, CDR1 is MNHEY and CDR2 is SVGAGI. The CDR3 is 15 amino acids. V was shortened by 6 bases and J by 2 bases, with 17 bases between the two germline ends.

V gene TRBV29-1 combines with J gene TRBJ2-7; D gene ambiguous. This CDR3 spans 14 amino acids. The V gene lost 6 bases and the J gene lost 0 bases, with 15 bases spanning the gap. Germline CDR1 reads SQVTM; CDR2 reads ANQGSEA. This CDR3 is CSVASMVGSYEQYF. DNA of the CDR3: TGCAGCGTCGCTTCTATGGTGGGCTCCTACGAGCAGTACTTC.

The chain links TRBV19 to TRBJ1-1, with 8 bases matching TRBD1. The CDR3 length is 14 residues. Per the germline V gene, CDR1 is LNHDA and CDR2 is SQIVND (reference sequence). J lost 0 bases, V lost 5 bases, and 2 bases had no gene match. The CDR3 loop is CASSPGQVNTEAFF. The CDR3 DNA sequence: TGTGCCAGTAGTCCGGGACAGGTGAACACTGAAGCTTTCTTT.

V gene TRBV6-5 combines with J gene TRBJ1-1; D call uncertain. Germline CDR1 reads MNHEY; CDR2 reads SVGAGI. The CDR3 has 15 amino acids. Trimming took 0 bases from V and 5 from J, leaving 13 bases between them. The CDR3 coding sequence is TGTGCCAGCAGTTACTCGAATGAAGGGTCTACTGAAGCTTTCTTT. Translating it yields CASSYSNEGSTEAFF.

The V call is TRBV4-1, the J call TRBJ2-7, with 15 positions matching TRBD2. Per the germline V gene, CDR1 is MGHRA and CDR2 is YSYEKL. The CDR3 runs 15 residues. V shed 4 bases and J 3 bases; nucleotides not matched to a gene: 1. In DNA, the CDR3 is TGCGCCAGCAGCCTGGGACTAGCGGGGGGCTACGAGCAGTACTTC. Residues: CASSLGLAGGYEQYF.

The chain has TRBV7-2 and TRBJ2-1, with D uncertain. Per germline, CDR1 SGHTA and CDR2 FQGNSA. The CDR3 length is 15 residues. With 4 bases removed from V and 4 bases from J, the gap between germline ends came to 14 bases. CDR3 coding DNA: TGTGCCAGCAGCTCGGAGCCGACCCGGTACAATGAGCAGTTCTTC. Translating gives CASSSEPTRYNEQFF.

The chain carries TRBV5-4 and TRBJ1-6, with D possibly matching TRBD1 (5 bases). Germline V gives CDR1 SGHNT, CDR2 YYREEE (reference sequence). The CDR3 consists of 13 residues. V was shortened by 6 bases and J by 9 bases, with 13 bases between the two germline ends. DNA for the CDR3: TGTGCCAGCACCCCCGGGGGTGGTTCACCCCTCCACTTT. Protein sequence: CASTPGGGSPLHF.

This clone has only one observation. The gene calls are TRBV9 and TRBJ1-3; tentative D call: TRBD1 (5 bases). The CDR3 runs to 11 residues. CDR1 SGDLS and CDR2 YYNGEE come from the germline V gene. Trimming pared 7 bases from V and 4 bases from J, leaving 6 bases between. CDR3 in DNA: TGTGCCAGCCGACAGGGAAACACCATATATTTT. Translated: CASRQGNTIYF.

V gene TRBV5-8 combines with J gene TRBJ2-1, with TRBD1 matching over 7 bases. The CDR3 contains 16 residues. CDR1 is SGHTS, CDR2 YDEGEE, per germline. V dropped 3 bases and J dropped 6; count of bases not matched to a gene: 12. The CDR3 region is CASSSGQVRVGNEQFF. CDR3 nucleotide sequence: TGTGCCAGCAGCTCCGGACAGGTTAGAGTGGGCAATGAGCAGTTCTTC.

In DNA form, the CDR3 reads TGTGCCAGCAGCTCTCACACTGAAGCTTTCTTT. Translating gives CASSSHTEAFF. This chain joins TRBV21-1 and TRBJ1-1. TRBV21-1 is labeled a pseudogene. The CDR3 consists of 11 residues.

This clone occurred once. This chain links TRBV4-3 with TRBJ2-3; weak D call: TRBD2 (5 bases). Trimming stripped 0 bases from V and 0 bases from J, with 16 bases between. There are 18 residues in the CDR3. Germline CDR1 is LGHNA and CDR2 is YSLEER. CDR3 DNA: TGCGCCAGCAGCCAAGAGATCATGAGGACTCTTAGCACAGATACGCAGTATTTT. The encoded protein is CASSQEIMRTLSTDTQYF.

The chain joins TRBV19 to TRBJ1-4; D unresolved. With 4 bases removed from V and 6 bases from J, the gap between germline ends came to 6 bases. Germline loops: CDR1 LNHDA, CDR2 SQIVND (reference sequence). The CDR3 has 12 residues. The CDR3 is CASSRSYEKLFF. CDR3 in DNA: TGTGCCAGTAGTAGATCTTATGAAAAACTGTTTTTT. The full variable domain, its missing parts supplied by reference TRBV19 and TRBJ1-4, is DGGITQSPKYLFRKEGQNVTLSCEQNLNHDAMYWYRQDPGQGLRLIYYSQIVNDFQKGDIAEGYSVSREKKESFPLTVTSAQKNPTAFYLCASSRSYEKLFFGSGTQLSVL.

The gene calls are TRBV4-1 and TRBJ1-1, with D hard to call. V lost 0 bases to trimming and J lost 7 bases, with 18 bases between them. The CDR3 totals 16 residues. Germline V gene lookup returns CDR1 MGHRA and CDR2 YSYEKL. DNA for the CDR3: TGCGCCAGCAGCCAAGAAGGCCCTCGGTTATCGGTTGAAGCTTTCTTT. Amino acids: CASSQEGPRLSVEAFF.

V and J are TRBV6-1 and TRBJ2-3, with TRBD2 as a possible D gene (6 bases). The CDR3 consists of 17 residues. Germline loops: CDR1 MNHNS, CDR2 SASEGT. V lost 4 bases to trimming and J lost 1 base, with 18 bases between them. In DNA, the CDR3 is TGTGCCAGCAGTGCGGGGGTCGCCGCCCCGGGCACAGATACGCAGTATTTT. Its protein product is CASSAGVAAPGTDTQYF.

The rearrangement joins TRBV9 to TRBJ2-2; possible D gene TRBD1, 5 bases. CDR3 length: 14 residues. V was shortened by 5 bases and J by 1 base, with 9 bases between the two germline ends. The germline CDR1 and CDR2 sequences are SGDLS and YYNGEE. The CDR3 DNA reads as TGTGCCAGCAGAGACAGTGAGAACACCGGGGAGCTGTTTTTT. Translation: CASRDSENTGELFF. Filled out from reference TRBV9 and TRBJ2-2, the complete variable domain reads DSGVTQTPKHLITATGQRVTLRCSPRSGDLSVYWYQQSLDQGLQFLIQYYNGEERAKGNILERFSAQQFPDLHSELNLSSLELGDSALYFCASRDSENTGELFFGEGSRLTVL.

The V gene is TRBV10-3, the J gene TRBJ2-3; 11 positions agree with TRBD2. Germline loops: CDR1 ENHRY, CDR2 SYGVKD. Trimming took 0 bases from V and 5 from J; bases not matched to a gene: 7. This CDR3 contains 17 residues. The DNA for the CDR3 is TGTGCCATCAGTGAGTCGGTTAGCGGGGGGGCGCGAGATACGCAGTATTTT. Protein sequence: CAISESVSGGARDTQYF.

The chain uses TRBV5-1 and TRBJ2-2; tentative D call: TRBD2 (6 bases). The CDR3 length is 19 residues. Germline assignment: CDR1 SGHRS and CDR2 YFSETQ. The V end lost 4 bases, the J end lost 3 bases, and 25 bases lay between the germline ends. The CDR3 DNA sequence: TGCGCCAGCAGCCGTCTCGACCCAGGGAGGTCACCCGACACCGGGGAGCTGTTTTTT. This codes for CASSRLDPGRSPDTGELFF.

The chain employs TRBV2 and TRBJ2-7, with D possibly matching TRBD2 (5 bases). The CDR3 extends over 12 amino acids. Germline loops: CDR1 SNHLY, CDR2 FYNNEI. Trimming removed 2 bases at V and 4 bases at J, with 6 bases between. Written as DNA, the CDR3 is TGTGCCAGCAGTGAAAGGAGGTACGAGCAGTACTTC. It codes for CASSERRYEQYF.

V is TRBV7-9 and J is TRBJ2-5; a weak D match, TRBD2 (5 bases). Looked up from germline, CDR1 is SEHNR and CDR2 is FQNEAQ (reference sequence). The CDR3 is 14 amino acids. Deletions cut 5 bases from V and 1 base from J, with 11 bases between. CDR3 residues: CASSPLAFQETQYF. The CDR3 nucleotides are TGTGCCAGCAGCCCTCTAGCTTTCCAAGAGACCCAGTACTTC.

The chain couples TRBV18 to TRBJ1-1, with D unclear. This CDR3 region has 13 residues. CDR1 KGHSH and CDR2 LQKENI come from the germline V gene. Trimming pared 0 bases from V and 8 bases from J, leaving 10 bases between. The CDR3 loop is CASSPPFPLEAFF. In nucleotides, the CDR3 is TGTGCCAGCTCACCACCTTTCCCGTTGGAAGCTTTCTTT.

CDR3: CASSLLGTADTQYF. As DNA, the CDR3 is TGTGCCAGCAGCCTACTCGGGACTGCAGATACGCAGTATTTT. J is TRBJ2-3 and V is TRBV11-2; D is possibly TRBD2 (6 bases). This CDR3 is built from 14 residues. With 5 bases removed from V and 4 bases from J, the gap between germline ends came to 13 bases. Per the germline V gene, CDR1 is SGHAT and CDR2 is FQNNGV.

The gene calls are TRBV5-1 and TRBJ1-6; D is ambiguous. The CDR3 is 15 residues long. CDR1 SGHRS and CDR2 YFSETQ come from the germline V gene. Trimming cost V 6 bases and J 9 bases, with 19 bases left between them. DNA of the CDR3: TGCGCCAGCAAGGAGGGTATCAGCCCCACTTCACCCCTCCACTTT. Translated, it gives CASKEGISPTSPLHF. Full variable domain (remainder filled in from reference TRBV5-1 and TRBJ1-6): KAGVTQTPRYLIKTRGQQVTLSCSPISGHRSVSWYQQTPGQGLQFLFEYFSETQRNKGNFPGRFSGRQFSNSRSEMNVSTLELGDSALYLCASKEGISPTSPLHFGNGTRLTVT.

The J gene is TRBJ1-6, the V gene TRBV4-1; D gene ambiguous. V was pared by 1 base and J by 6 bases, with 4 bases between. The CDR3 is made up of 13 amino acids. Germline CDR1 reads MGHRA; CDR2 reads YSYEKL. This CDR3 reads CASSQVINSPLHF. CDR3 bases: TGCGCCAGCAGCCAAGTGATTAATTCACCCCTCCACTTT.

The CDR3 sequence: CASSLRKGNTEAFF. DNA of the CDR3: TGTGCCAGCAGCTTAAGAAAGGGGAACACTGAAGCTTTCTTT. The genes are TRBV7-2 and TRBJ1-1; no clear D. CDR1 and CDR2 from the germline V gene are SGHTA and FQGNSA. The length of the CDR3 is 14 residues. Trimming took 2 bases from V and 1 from J, leaving 8 bases between them.